Listed below are T cell receptor beta chains from one sample, sequenced in a study of beta chain features in type 1 diabetes. Assay: immunoSEQ multiplex PCR; the TCRdb copy retains only in-frame clones and omits some. The data show some 330,000 clones, around 13% seen once. The sequenced sample consisted of naive CD4+ T cells from blood. The receptors stem from a woman aged 18-35 years with type 1 diabetes. Each CDR3 is given without its conserved first and last residue.

TRBJ1-4 TRBV7-9 ASNTRTGTGTEKLF
TRBJ2-5 TRBV5-1 ASSLATGRLETQY
TRBJ1-2 TRBV25-1 ASSEVGQGSGYT
TRBJ2-7 TRBV13 ASNGGRAVYEQY
TRBJ2-1 TRBV30 AWSVLQTFGQGSWNEQF
TRBJ1-6 TRBV25-1 ASSRTGYGSPLH
TRBJ1-5 TRBV4-1 ASSPQGIGNQPQH
TRBJ2-1 TRBV25-1 ASSARGLAGYNEQF
TRBJ1-1 TRBV19 ASSARSYTEAF
TRBJ1-2 TRBV29-1 SVDPPGKVYGYT
TRBJ2-1 TRBV5-1 ASSGQLAGGLNEQF
TRBJ2-1 TRBV2 ASTQGQGVGEQF
TRBJ2-1 TRBV4-3 ASSQQGAGNEQF
TRBJ1-2 TRBV30 AWRAGGADGYT
TRBJ2-5 TRBV9 ASSVEPTGQETQY
TRBJ2-7 TRBV20-1 SPRLADEQY
TRBJ2-5 TRBV5-5 ASINEGRGGGETQY